The TCR beta chain under discussion was sequenced for a study of T cells in Graves' hyperthyroidism and ophthalmopathy. TCR beta CDR3 regions were amplified from RNA. The HTBI set primed first-round TCR CDR3 RT-PCR. TCRdb processed the multiplex PCR reads anew with MiXCR; each CDR3 protein has one entry. The table includes roughly 550,000 distinct CDR3 sequences, more than 15% detected once. In germline, CDR1 is MDHEN, CDR2 SYDVKM. The CDR3 loop spans 15 amino acids. Deletions cut 7 bases from V and 0 bases from J, with 16 bases between. This clonotype appeared many times. The source is a woman aged 30 to 39 with Graves' ophthalmopathy. The chain is built from TRBV28 and TRBJ2-7; D perhaps matches TRBD2 (6 bases). The material sequenced was blood. For the CDR3, the DNA is TGTGCCAGCACCTTGGGACTCGCCAGCTCCTACGAGCAGTACTTC. This gives the protein CASTLGLASSYEQYF.